This record concerns one TCR beta chain sequence. The antigen remains undetermined. These data come from a study of cytomegalovirus exposure and HLA in healthy donors. Across the study: An earlier analysis identified 120 million or so unique TCR beta sequences in 170 million or so T cells.

Primers included in the PCR were 60 Vbeta and 13 Jbeta primers. The repertoire was sequenced with immunoSEQ multiplex PCR; TCRdb's copy has only in-frame clones and lacks some. The sample has tens of thousands of clones, around 53% seen once; the top ten hold 6.2%. Study-level results: Compared with the roughly 700-donor mean, an Asian-associated ancestry cluster reportedly had fewer N-insertions, according to a later analysis. About 87% or about 30% of the time was how often most TCR beta V segments were productive, according to an earlier analysis. What TCR beta sequences reportedly achieved was accurate prediction of HLA-A and HLA-B alleles in most subjects.

The source of this sequence is a woman aged 35 to 49 in good health and CMV-seropositive. Sequenced: PBMCs.

The CDR3 sequence: CASSFSGVNTEAFF. The DNA for the CDR3 is TGTGCCAGCAGCTTCTCAGGGGTGAACACTGAAGCTTTCTTT. The chain couples TRBV9 to TRBJ1-1; a weak D match, TRBD1 (6 bases). Trimming took off 4 bases at V and 0 bases at J, with 10 bases between the two ends. Germline V gene lookup returns CDR1 SGDLS and CDR2 YYNGEE. The CDR3 runs 14 residues.